Listed here are 30 T cell receptor beta chains from one sample, sequenced in a study of CD8+CD57+ T cells in acquired aplastic anemia. Researchers used genomic DNA as the template to profile TCR beta VDJ and CDR3. Each CDR3 protein gets one entry after TCRdb re-called the reads with MiXCR. The table shows some 92,000 distinct CDR3 sequences, with roughly two thirds occurring only once. By flow cytometry, patients selected for sequencing had shown an expansion of CD8+CD57+ cells. Sequenced material: sorted CD4+, CD8+, or CD8+CD57+ T cells (not recorded which) from PBMCs. These receptors were obtained from a human donor with aplastic anemia.

The V and J genes are TRBV19 and TRBJ2-3, with TRBD2 identical over 8 bases. The CDR3 runs to 14 residues. CDR1 is LNHDA and CDR2 is SQIVND in the germline V gene (reference sequence). V was pared by 3 bases and J by 6 bases, with 5 bases of the junction left unmatched. The CDR3 nucleotides are TGTGCCAGTAGTATGGCAGTAGCGGGGGATACGCAGTATTTT. Translated: CASSMAVAGDTQYF. Full variable domain (rest looked up from reference TRBV19 and TRBJ2-3): DGGITQSPKYLFRKEGQNVTLSCEQNLNHDAMYWYRQDPGQGLRLIYYSQIVNDFQKGDIAEGYSVSREKKESFPLTVTSAQKNPTAFYLCASSMAVAGDTQYFGPGTRLTVL.

The chain couples TRBV9 to TRBJ2-5, with D possibly matching TRBD1 (5 bases). Trimming took 2 bases from V and 5 from J, leaving 10 bases between them. The length of the CDR3 is 13 residues. CDR1 is SGDLS and CDR2 is YYNGEE in the germline V gene. The CDR3 protein is CASSVSGWETQYF. The CDR3 DNA follows: TGTGCCAGCAGCGTCTCAGGGTGGGAGACCCAGTACTTC.

The rearrangement links TRBV2 to TRBJ2-7; D may be TRBD2 (6 bases). Germline values: CDR1 SNHLY, CDR2 FYNNEI. The CDR3 sequence is 13 residues long. Trimming pared 7 bases from V and 4 bases from J, leaving 14 bases between. The CDR3 sequence: CASTVGRGYEQYF. CDR3 coding DNA: TGTGCCAGCACAGTCGGGCGGGGATACGAGCAGTACTTC. Supplemented by reference TRBV2 and TRBJ2-7, the full variable domain reads EPEVTQTPSHQVTQMGQEVILRCVPISNHLYFYWYRQILGQKVEFLVSFYNNEISEKSEIFDDQFSVERPDGSNFTLKIRSTKLEDSAMYFCASTVGRGYEQYFGPGTRLTVT.

The chain uses TRBV20-1 and TRBJ1-2; D is perhaps TRBD1 (5 bases). V lost 0 bases to trimming and J lost 4 bases, with 15 bases between them. The CDR3 sequence is 15 residues long. Per the germline V gene, CDR1 is DFQATT and CDR2 is SNEGSKA (reference sequence). In DNA, the CDR3 is TGCAGTGCTAGAGACGAGGAGGGGTCACCCTATGGCTACACCTTC. It yields the protein CSARDEEGSPYGYTF.

This chain uses TRBV10-1 with TRBJ1-2, with 8 positions matching TRBD1. CDR1 is WNHNN and CDR2 is SYGVQD in the germline V gene (reference sequence). V dropped 6 bases and J dropped 3; count of bases not matched to a gene: 6. The CDR3 contains 14 residues. The CDR3 protein is CASRRTGLYYGYTF. For the CDR3, the DNA is TGCGCCAGCAGAAGGACAGGGCTATACTATGGCTACACCTTC.

V and J are TRBV2 and TRBJ2-3, with TRBD1 identical over 9 bases. CDR1 is SNHLY, CDR2 FYNNEI, per germline. The CDR3 runs 14 residues. Trimming took 7 bases from V and 5 from J; bases not matched to a gene: 7. As DNA, the CDR3 is TGTGCCAGCACCCGCAGGACAGGGGAAGATACGCAGTATTTT. This encodes CASTRRTGEDTQYF. The full variable domain, in which reference TRBV2 and TRBJ2-3 provide the parts outside the CDR3, is EPEVTQTPSHQVTQMGQEVILRCVPISNHLYFYWYRQILGQKVEFLVSFYNNEISEKSEIFDDQFSVERPDGSNFTLKIRSTKLEDSAMYFCASTRRTGEDTQYFGPGTRLTVL.

This clonotype was detected many times. A single base separates this from a much larger clone, so it may be a read error. The chain recombines TRBV2 with TRBJ1-1; D is unclear. Germline CDR1 reads SNHLY; CDR2 reads FYNNEI. CDR3 length: 13 amino acids. This chain's CDR3 is CASSQNPEKEALF. The CDR3 nucleotides are TGTGCCAGCAGCCAAAACCCGGAAAAAGAAGCTCTCTTT. The whole variable domain, remainder taken from reference TRBV2 and TRBJ1-1, is EPEVTQTPSHQVTQMGQEVILRCVPISNHLYFYWYRQILGQKVEFLVSFYNNEISEKSEIFDDQFSVERPDGSNFTLKIRSTKLEDSAMYFCASSQNPEKEALFGQGTRLTVV.

This clonotype was detected only a few times. The rearrangement links TRBV10-2 to TRBJ2-1; 12 bases are a match to TRBD2. Trimming removed 0 bases from V and 12 bases from J; junction bases left unmatched: 6. The CDR3 length is 15 residues. Germline CDR1 and CDR2: WSHSY and SAAADI. The CDR3 spells CASSESVWTSGVQFF. CDR3 in DNA: TGCGCCAGCAGTGAGTCAGTGTGGACTAGCGGGGTGCAGTTCTTC.

The rearrangement links TRBV7-2 to TRBJ1-2; tentative D call: TRBD1 (6 bases). Trimming removed 5 bases at V and 2 bases at J, with 15 bases between. Germline lookup yields CDR1 SGHTA and CDR2 FQGNSA. The CDR3 is 15 residues long. The CDR3 DNA follows: TGTGCCAGCAGCCGAGGAGGGGGGTCGAACTATGGCTACACCTTC. Its translation: CASSRGGGSNYGYTF. Drawing the rest from reference TRBV7-2 and TRBJ1-2, the complete variable domain is GAGVSQSPSNKVTEKGKDVELRCDPISGHTALYWYRQSLGQGLEFLIYFQGNSAPDKSGLPSDRFSAERTGGSVSTLTIQRTQQEDSAVYLCASSRGGGSNYGYTFGSGTRLTVV.

DNA of the CDR3: TGCGCCAGCAGCTTGGGACAGGGGATCGACGAGCAGTACTTC. It specifies CASSLGQGIDEQYF. This chain uses TRBV5-1 with TRBJ2-7; 8 bases fit TRBD1. V lost 0 bases, J lost 5 bases, and 4 bases stayed unmatched. Germline CDR1 is SGHRS and CDR2 is YFSETQ. The CDR3 consists of 14 residues.

There are many counts of this clonotype. The chain carries TRBV5-1 and TRBJ1-4; TRBD1 matches 7 bases. The germline CDR1 and CDR2 sequences are SGHRS and YFSETQ. The V gene end was trimmed by 0 bases and the J gene end by 7 bases; junction bases not matched to a gene: 9. This CDR3 contains 16 residues. The DNA of the CDR3 is TGCGCCAGCAGCTTGGCGGCGACAGGGTTGCGTGAAAAACTGTTTTTT. This translates into CASSLAATGLREKLFF.

The chain carries TRBV7-8 and TRBJ2-3; 8 bases align to TRBD1. Germline V CDR1 and CDR2: SGHVS, FQNEAQ. CDR3 length equals 14 residues. The trim removed 4 bases at V and 4 bases at J, leaving 4 bases unmatched. The CDR3: CASSSRTGSDTQYF. The CDR3 coding sequence is TGTGCCAGCAGCTCGCGGACAGGGTCAGATACGCAGTATTTT.

This clonotype was counted between two and nine times. The genes are TRBV9 and TRBJ1-6; D may be TRBD1 (5 bases). The CDR3 covers 17 residues. Germline-derived CDR1 and CDR2 are SGDLS and YYNGEE. The germline V and J ends were trimmed by 0 bases and 1 base, with 11 bases remaining between them. This CDR3 reads CASSVDAGGSYNSPLHF. The CDR3 DNA is TGTGCCAGCAGCGTAGATGCCGGGGGTTCCTATAATTCACCCCTCCACTTT. Full variable domain (remainder filled in from reference TRBV9 and TRBJ1-6): DSGVTQTPKHLITATGQRVTLRCSPRSGDLSVYWYQQSLDQGLQFLIQYYNGEERAKGNILERFSAQQFPDLHSELNLSSLELGDSALYFCASSVDAGGSYNSPLHFGNGTRLTVT.

The chain is built from TRBV19 and TRBJ1-2; TRBD1 is a possible D gene (6 bases). Germline V lookup: CDR1 LNHDA, CDR2 SQIVND (reference sequence). Trimming removed 7 bases from V and 5 bases from J, with 17 bases in between. CDR3 length: 14 residues. This CDR3 is CASTADSSRYGYTF. CDR3 bases: TGTGCCAGTACCGCGGACAGTTCCCGATATGGCTACACCTTC. Using reference TRBV19 and TRBJ1-2 for the parts outside the CDR3, the full variable domain is DGGITQSPKYLFRKEGQNVTLSCEQNLNHDAMYWYRQDPGQGLRLIYYSQIVNDFQKGDIAEGYSVSREKKESFPLTVTSAQKNPTAFYLCASTADSSRYGYTFGSGTRLTVV.

Details on this clonotype: Its ends do not fully match the called genes, so a read error is possible. The rearrangement joins TRBV7-9 to TRBJ2-2, with a weak D call TRBD2 (5 bases). Germline-derived CDR1 and CDR2 are SEHNR and FQNEAQ (reference sequence). The CDR3 length is 14 residues. The CDR3 coding sequence is TGTGCCAGCAGCACCCCTCGGATCTCCGGGGAGCTGTCTTTT. Translating gives CASSTPRISGELSF.

The chain is built from TRBV7-9 and TRBJ1-1; D remains unclear. CDR3 length equals 13 residues. V lost 2 bases, J lost 4 bases, and 8 bases lay in between. The germline V gene has CDR1 SEHNR and CDR2 FQNEAQ (reference sequence). CDR3 loop: CASSLSSVTEAFF. As DNA, the CDR3 is TGTGCCAGCAGCTTATCTAGTGTCACTGAAGCTTTCTTT.

V is TRBV19 and J is TRBJ1-2, with D maybe TRBD1 (5 bases). Germline V gives CDR1 LNHDA, CDR2 SQIVND (reference sequence). V gave up 5 bases and J gave up 1 base, with 14 bases separating them. The CDR3 has 15 residues. CDR3 in amino acids: CASSPQSGGNYGYTF. The CDR3 nucleotides are TGTGCCAGTAGTCCCCAAAGTGGGGGTAACTATGGCTACACCTTC.

Details on this clonotype: This CDR3 is missing its conserved last phenylalanine or tryptophan, likely due to a read error. This sequence joins TRBV13 and TRBJ2-1; perhaps TRBD2 as D (6 bases). Trimming pared 2 bases from V and 7 bases from J, leaving 12 bases between. The CDR3 length is 14 residues. The germline V gene encodes CDR1 PRHDT and CDR2 FYEKMQ (reference sequence). CDR3 bases: TGTGCCAGCAGCTTACGGGGGAAAGGTAATGAGCAGTTCGTC. Its protein is CASSLRGKGNEQFV.

V gene TRBV2 combines with J gene TRBJ2-7, with D unclear. CDR3 length: 14 amino acids. Per germline, CDR1 SNHLY and CDR2 FYNNEI. Trimming cost V 6 bases and J 1 base, with 13 bases left between them. The CDR3 nucleotides are TGTGCCAGCAGCCATTCGTCCGGTTCCTACGAGCAGTACTTC. It encodes CASSHSSGSYEQYF.

The table lists this clonotype with a few counts. This chain connects TRBV20-1 to TRBJ1-2, with D maybe TRBD1 (5 bases). V lost 3 bases and J lost 9, with 17 bases in between. This CDR3 has 13 residues. CDR1 and CDR2 from the germline V gene are DFQATT and SNEGSKA (reference sequence). In DNA form, the CDR3 reads TGCAGTGCTAGCACAAACGGAGGGGTTAGCTACACCTTC. It specifies CSASTNGGVSYTF.

The DNA for the CDR3 is TGTGCCAGCACCCCGGGACAGGGAGGTTCTCAGCCCCAGCATTTT. This translates into CASTPGQGGSQPQHF. This chain links TRBV19 with TRBJ1-5, with 9 bases aligning to TRBD1. CDR1 is LNHDA and CDR2 is SQIVND in the germline V gene (reference sequence). V lost 9 bases to trimming and J lost 6 bases; unmatched junction nucleotides: 12. CDR3 length: 15 amino acids.

The chain is built from TRBV2 and TRBJ1-3; a possible D gene is TRBD1 (5 bases). Trimming cost V 4 bases and J 4 bases, with 11 bases left between them. CDR3 length: 14 residues. Germline CDR1 is SNHLY and CDR2 is FYNNEI. The chain's CDR3 is CASSVGGVGNTIYF. The CDR3 nucleotides are TGTGCCAGCAGTGTTGGAGGGGTAGGAAACACCATATATTTT. Based on the CDR3 plus reference TRBV2 and TRBJ1-3, the full variable domain is EPEVTQTPSHQVTQMGQEVILRCVPISNHLYFYWYRQILGQKVEFLVSFYNNEISEKSEIFDDQFSVERPDGSNFTLKIRSTKLEDSAMYFCASSVGGVGNTIYFGEGSWLTVV.

This clonotype has ten or more counts. The chain links TRBV6-5 to TRBJ1-2, with D perhaps matching TRBD1 (5 bases). V was cut by 2 bases and J by 5 bases, with 15 bases left in between. This CDR3 region has 15 residues. Germline lookup yields CDR1 MNHEY and CDR2 SVGAGI. The CDR3 DNA reads TGTGCCAGCAGTTACCACCTGGACACACTGTATGGCTACACCTTC. As protein: CASSYHLDTLYGYTF.

This sequence joins TRBV20-1 and TRBJ2-1; 11 bases align to TRBD1. Germline loops: CDR1 DFQATT, CDR2 SNEGSKA (reference sequence). Trimming at V came to 6 bases and at J to 10 bases, leaving 5 bases not matched to a gene. The CDR3 runs 12 residues. CDR3: CSAGQGAREQFF. CDR3 DNA sequence: TGCAGTGCAGGACAGGGGGCAAGGGAGCAGTTCTTC.

The gene calls are TRBV20-1 and TRBJ2-6; D assignment may be TRBD1 or TRBD2 (5 bases each). From germline, CDR1 is DFQATT and CDR2 SNEGSKA (reference sequence). V lost 3 bases and J 0 bases, leaving 12 bases between the germline ends. There are 16 residues in the CDR3. The CDR3 loop reads CSASLGERSGANVLTF. In DNA form, the CDR3 reads TGCAGTGCTAGTTTGGGGGAACGCTCTGGGGCCAACGTCCTGACTTTC.

V and J are TRBV7-8 and TRBJ1-3, with TRBD1 identical over 12 bases. Trimming at V came to 5 bases and at J to 6 bases, leaving 5 bases not matched to a gene. This CDR3 has 15 residues. The germline V gene has CDR1 SGHVS and CDR2 FQNEAQ. CDR3 residues: CASSPGTGGVNTIYF. CDR3 bases: TGTGCCAGCAGCCCAGGGACAGGGGGCGTAAACACCATATATTTT. Filled out from reference TRBV7-8 and TRBJ1-3, the complete variable domain reads GAGVSQSPRYKVAKRGQDVALRCDPISGHVSLFWYQQALGQGPEFLTYFQNEAQLDKSGLPSDRFFAERPEGSVSTLKIQRTQQEDSAVYLCASSPGTGGVNTIYFGEGSWLTVV.

V is TRBV12-3 or TRBV12-4 and J is TRBJ2-1, with a possible D match to TRBD2 (5 bases). CDR3 length: 14 residues. The V and J ends lost 10 bases and 3 bases respectively, with 16 bases between them. This chain's CDR3 is CATKWESNYNEQFF. The DNA for the CDR3 is TGTGCCACAAAATGGGAGAGTAACTACAATGAGCAGTTCTTC.

The genes are TRBV24-1 and TRBJ1-5; D uncertain. There are 14 residues in the CDR3. Trimming took off 4 bases at V and 7 bases at J, with 13 bases between the two ends. From germline, CDR1 is KGHDR and CDR2 SFDVKD. The CDR3 sequence: CATSDPRSEQPQHF. CDR3 in DNA: TGTGCCACCAGTGACCCCCGAAGCGAACAGCCCCAGCATTTT.

This sequence joins TRBV10-3 and TRBJ2-3; D might be TRBD1 or TRBD2, each matching 6 bases. Trimming took off 10 bases at V and 5 bases at J, with 19 bases between the two ends. Germline CDR1 reads ENHRY; CDR2 reads SYGVKD. The CDR3 runs 14 residues. CDR3 coding DNA: TGTGCCACCCAGACCGGGGGCTACCAAGATACGCAGTATTTT. It translates to CATQTGGYQDTQYF.

The rearrangement uses TRBV2 and TRBJ1-5, with 11 bases matching TRBD1. J was trimmed by 7 bases and V by 3 bases; bases with no gene match: 5. The CDR3 is 15 residues long. Looked up from germline, CDR1 is SNHLY and CDR2 is FYNNEI. The CDR3 DNA reads TGTGCCAGCAGTGAGGGGACAGGGGGAGGCCAGCCCCAGCATTTT. Amino acid sequence: CASSEGTGGGQPQHF.